This T cell receptor beta chain was captured by sequencing in a study of neurological immune-mediated disorders. Whole-study results and caveats: Multiple sclerosis was found to have the least TCR clonal expansion, below healthy controls, and HTLV-1-associated myelopathy the most.

CD4+ or CD8+ T cells, around 940,000 per library, were used for sorted libraries. The authors produced cDNA by 5'RACE using 10-nucleotide random UMIs. In every sequencing run, more than 170 million TCR-beta sequences were generated from 15-18 subjects. In TCRdb, the 5' RACE reads were re-called with MiXCR into one record per CDR3 protein. The profile shows tens of thousands of distinct CDR3 sequences, over 5% of them singletons. Trimming pared 4 bases from V and 3 bases from J, leaving 3 bases between. The CDR3 contains 11 residues. From germline, CDR1 is GTSNPN and CDR2 SVGIG (reference sequence). This clonotype was recorded at least ten times. Its antigen remains unknown.

The chain links TRBV30 to TRBJ2-2; D ambiguous. The receptor was isolated from a man aged 18 to 30 in good health. What was sequenced was CD8+ T cells from blood. DNA for the CDR3: TGTGCCTGGACAGACACCGGGGAGCTGTTTTTT. Amino acid sequence: CAWTDTGELFF.